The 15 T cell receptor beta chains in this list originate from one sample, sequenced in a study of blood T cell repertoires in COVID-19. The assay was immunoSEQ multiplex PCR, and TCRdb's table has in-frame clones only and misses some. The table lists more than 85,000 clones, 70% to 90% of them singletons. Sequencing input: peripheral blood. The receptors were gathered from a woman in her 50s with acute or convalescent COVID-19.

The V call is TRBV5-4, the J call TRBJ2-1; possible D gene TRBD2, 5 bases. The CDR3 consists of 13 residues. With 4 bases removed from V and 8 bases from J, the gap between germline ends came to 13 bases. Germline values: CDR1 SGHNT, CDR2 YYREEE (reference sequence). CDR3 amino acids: CASSRGEGDEQFF. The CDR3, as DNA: TGTGCCAGCAGCCGTGGAGAGGGAGATGAGCAGTTCTTC.

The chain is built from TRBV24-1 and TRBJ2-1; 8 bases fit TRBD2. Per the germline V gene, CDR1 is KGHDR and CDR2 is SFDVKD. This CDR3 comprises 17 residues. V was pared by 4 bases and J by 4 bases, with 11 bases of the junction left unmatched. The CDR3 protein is CATSDSSGTSWYNEQFF. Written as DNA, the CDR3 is TGTGCCACCAGTGACTCCTCCGGGACTAGTTGGTACAATGAGCAGTTCTTC.

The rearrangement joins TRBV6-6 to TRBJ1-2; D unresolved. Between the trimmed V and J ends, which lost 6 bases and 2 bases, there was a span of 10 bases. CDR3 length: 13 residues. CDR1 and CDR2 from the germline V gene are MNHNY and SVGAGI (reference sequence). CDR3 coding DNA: TGTGCCAGCAGAGATCTTCAGAACTATGGCTACACCTTC. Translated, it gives CASRDLQNYGYTF.

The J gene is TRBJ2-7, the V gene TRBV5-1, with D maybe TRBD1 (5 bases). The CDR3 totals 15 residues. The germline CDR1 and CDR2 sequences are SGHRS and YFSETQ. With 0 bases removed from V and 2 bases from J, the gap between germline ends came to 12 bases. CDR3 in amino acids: CASSLAWGGAYEQYF. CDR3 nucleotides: TGCGCCAGCAGCTTGGCCTGGGGCGGAGCCTACGAGCAGTACTTC.

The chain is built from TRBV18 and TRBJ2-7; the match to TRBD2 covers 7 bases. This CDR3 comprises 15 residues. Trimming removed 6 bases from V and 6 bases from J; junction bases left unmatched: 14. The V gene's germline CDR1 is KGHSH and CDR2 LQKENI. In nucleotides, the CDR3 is TGTGCCAGCTCCGGACGTAGTACGGGAGGCTCCGAGCAGTACTTC. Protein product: CASSGRSTGGSEQYF.

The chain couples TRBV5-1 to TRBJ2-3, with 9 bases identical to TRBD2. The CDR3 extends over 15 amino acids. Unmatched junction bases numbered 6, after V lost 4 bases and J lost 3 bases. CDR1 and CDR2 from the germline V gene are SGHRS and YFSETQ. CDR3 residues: CASSESGGRTDTQYF. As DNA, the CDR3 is TGCGCCAGCAGCGAAAGCGGGGGGCGGACAGATACGCAGTATTTT.

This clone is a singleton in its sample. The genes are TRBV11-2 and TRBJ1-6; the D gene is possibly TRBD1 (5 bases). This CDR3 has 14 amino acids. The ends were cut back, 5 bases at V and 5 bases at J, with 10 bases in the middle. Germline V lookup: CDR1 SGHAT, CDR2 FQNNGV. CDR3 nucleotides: TGTGCCAGCAGCAGGACGGACAATAATTCACCCCTCCACTTT. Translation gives CASSRTDNNSPLHF.

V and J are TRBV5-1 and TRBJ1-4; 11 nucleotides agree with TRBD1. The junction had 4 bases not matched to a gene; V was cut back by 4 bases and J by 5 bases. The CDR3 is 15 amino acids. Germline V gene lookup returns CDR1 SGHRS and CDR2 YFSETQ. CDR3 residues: CASSADRGRNEKLFF. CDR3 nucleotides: TGCGCCAGCAGCGCGGACAGGGGGCGCAATGAAAAACTGTTTTTT.

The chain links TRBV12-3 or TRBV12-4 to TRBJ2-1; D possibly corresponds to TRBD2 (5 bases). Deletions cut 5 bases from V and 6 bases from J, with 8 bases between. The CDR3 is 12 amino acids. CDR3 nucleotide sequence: TGTGCCAGCAGTAGAGGACTCAATGAGCAGTTCTTC. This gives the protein CASSRGLNEQFF.

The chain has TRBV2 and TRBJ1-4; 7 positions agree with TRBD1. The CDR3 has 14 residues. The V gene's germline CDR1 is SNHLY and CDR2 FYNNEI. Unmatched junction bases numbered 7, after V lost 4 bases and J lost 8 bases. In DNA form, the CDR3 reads TGTGCCAGCAGTGTGACAGGGACCGGGGAAAAACTGTTTTTT. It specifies CASSVTGTGEKLFF.

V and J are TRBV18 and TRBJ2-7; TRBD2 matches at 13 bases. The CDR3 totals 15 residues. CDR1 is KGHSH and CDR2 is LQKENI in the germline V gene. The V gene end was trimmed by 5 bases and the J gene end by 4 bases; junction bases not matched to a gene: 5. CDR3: CASSGGLAGRYEQYF. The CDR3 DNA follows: TGTGCCAGCTCAGGGGGACTAGCGGGACGGTACGAGCAGTACTTC.

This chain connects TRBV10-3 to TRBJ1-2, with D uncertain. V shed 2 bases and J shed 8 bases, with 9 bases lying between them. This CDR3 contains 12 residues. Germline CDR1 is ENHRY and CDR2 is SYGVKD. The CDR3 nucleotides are TGTGCCATCAGTGAGCCATCGGGAGGCTACACCTTC. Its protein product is CAISEPSGGYTF.

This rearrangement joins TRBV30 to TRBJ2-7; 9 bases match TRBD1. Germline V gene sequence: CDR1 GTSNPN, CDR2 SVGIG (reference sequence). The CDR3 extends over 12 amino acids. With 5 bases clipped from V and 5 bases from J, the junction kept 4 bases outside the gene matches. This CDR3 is CAWSTGGHEQYF. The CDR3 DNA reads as TGTGCCTGGTCAACAGGGGGCCACGAGCAGTACTTC.

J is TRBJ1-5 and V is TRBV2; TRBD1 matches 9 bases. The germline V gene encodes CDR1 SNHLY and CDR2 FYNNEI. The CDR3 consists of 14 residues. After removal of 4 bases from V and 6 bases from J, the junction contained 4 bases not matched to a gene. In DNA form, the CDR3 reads TGTGCCAGCAGTGGACAGGGGGTGGGTCAGCCCCAGCATTTT. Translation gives CASSGQGVGQPQHF.

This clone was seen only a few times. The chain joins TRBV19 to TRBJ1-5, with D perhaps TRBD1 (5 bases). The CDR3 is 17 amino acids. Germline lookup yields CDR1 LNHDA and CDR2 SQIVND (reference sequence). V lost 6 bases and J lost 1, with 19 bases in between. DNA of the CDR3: TGTGCCAGTAGATCCACGCCCTCCGACAGAAGCAATCAGCCCCAGCATTTT. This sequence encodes CASRSTPSDRSNQPQHF. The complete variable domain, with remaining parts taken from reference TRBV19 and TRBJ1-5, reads DGGITQSPKYLFRKEGQNVTLSCEQNLNHDAMYWYRQDPGQGLRLIYYSQIVNDFQKGDIAEGYSVSREKKESFPLTVTSAQKNPTAFYLCASRSTPSDRSNQPQHFGDGTRLSIL.